This paragraph reports one T cell receptor beta chain. What it recognizes is unknown. The CDR3 loop spans 13 amino acids. Trimming removed 7 bases from V and 2 bases from J; junction bases left unmatched: 2. Germline values: CDR1 SNHLY, CDR2 FYNNEI. Sample treatment: oral pan-JAK inhibitor, 5-10 mg twice daily. Sorting from PBMCs produced CD4+ and CD8+ T cells. Extraction and reverse transcription of RNA yielded cDNA as the sequencing template. Sequencing used immunoSEQ multiplex PCR; TCRdb keeps in-frame clones, though not all of them. The sample consists of around 70,000 clones, 25% to 30% of them appearing once. The sample belongs to a study of CD8+ T cells in alopecia areata. Findings and limits, study-wide: With patients, TCR sharing proved less clear than in mice, a difference possibly related to HLA.

The chain recombines TRBV2 with TRBJ2-5; TRBD1 agrees at 9 bases. The source of this sequence is a human donor with alopecia areata. Specimen: CD8+ T cells sorted from blood, collected at week 4, from a patient treated with tofacitinib. The CDR3 reads CASKGQGQETQYF. For the CDR3, the DNA is TGTGCCAGCAAGGGACAGGGACAAGAGACCCAGTACTTC.